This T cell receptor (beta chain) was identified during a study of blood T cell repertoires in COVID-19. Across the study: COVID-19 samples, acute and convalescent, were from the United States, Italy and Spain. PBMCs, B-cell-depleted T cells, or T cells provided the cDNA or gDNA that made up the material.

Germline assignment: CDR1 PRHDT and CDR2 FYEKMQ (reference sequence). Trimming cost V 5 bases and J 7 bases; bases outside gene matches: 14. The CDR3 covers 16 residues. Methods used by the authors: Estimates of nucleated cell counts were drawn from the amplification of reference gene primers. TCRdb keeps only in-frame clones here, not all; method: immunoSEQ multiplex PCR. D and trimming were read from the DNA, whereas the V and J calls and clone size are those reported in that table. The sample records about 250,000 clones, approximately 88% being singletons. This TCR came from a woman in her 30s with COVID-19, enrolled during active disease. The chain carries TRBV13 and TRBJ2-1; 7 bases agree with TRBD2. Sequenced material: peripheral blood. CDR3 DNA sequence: TGTGCCAGCAGCCCAGGGCGGAGCGGGGTAGGTAATGAGCAGTTCTTC. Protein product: CASSPGRSGVGNEQFF.